This TCR beta chain derives from a study of shared clonotypes between healthy human individuals. Study background: Three plates were used per donor for CD4 naive, three for CD4 memory, two for CD8 naive and one for CD8 memory. Notes on the study in general: Naive subsets generally exceeded memory subsets in estimated richness.

V gave up 5 bases and J gave up 8 bases, with 13 bases separating them. CDR1 and CDR2 from the germline V gene are LNHDA and SQIVND (reference sequence). The length of the CDR3 is 13 residues. Once extracted for a subset, genomic DNA was divided evenly among several immunoSEQ plates. The data were produced by immunoSEQ multiplex PCR, yet TCRdb's version contains in-frame clones alone and is incomplete. The sample consists of approximately 640,000 clones, roughly 87% of them appearing once. This clone was counted only a few times. Its antigen is unknown. This TCR was sampled from a man younger than 30 in good health. Some clones in this sample may be carry-over from other donors' samples. The sequenced sample consisted of memory CD8+ T cells from PBMCs. Sample subset: CD45RO+ cells pooled with CCR7-negative TemRA cells. The rearrangement joins TRBV19 to TRBJ2-1; D uncertain. CDR3 amino acids: CASSPRPSDEQFF. CDR3 bases: TGTGCCAGTAGTCCCCGCCCCAGTGATGAGCAGTTCTTC.